A selection of T cell receptor beta chains follows, all from one sample in a study of blood T cell repertoires in COVID-19. TCRdb keeps only in-frame clones here, not all; method: immunoSEQ multiplex PCR. The sample has some 230,000 clones; 75% to 85% are singletons. Sequenced sample: peripheral blood. The receptors were gathered from a woman at least 80 years old with COVID-19, enrolled during active disease. Both conserved end residues are part of each CDR3. The D gene is left open where the match is weak. Clone size is given for some rows only: seen once, a few or many times, or a class if the clone is expanded.

CATLPRGGYNEQFF,TGTGCTACCCTCCCGAGGGGGGGTTACAATGAGCAGTTCTTC,.,TRBV6-5,.,TRBJ2-1
CASSPRGSEKLFF,TGTGCCAGCAGCCCCAGGGGCAGTGAAAAACTGTTTTTT,.,TRBV3-1/TRBV3-2,.,TRBJ1-4
CASSPGAYGYTF,TGTGCCAGCAGCCCAGGGGCCTATGGCTACACCTTC,few,TRBV7-8,.,TRBJ1-2
CASKRSPQATEAFF,TGTGCCAGCAAGCGGTCACCCCAGGCCACTGAAGCTTTCTTT,.,TRBV21-1,.,TRBJ1-1
CASSYFMNTEAFF,TGTGCCAGCAGTTATTTCATGAACACTGAAGCTTTCTTT,.,TRBV12-3/TRBV12-4,.,TRBJ1-1
CAISESSPDTQYF,TGTGCCATCAGTGAGTCGAGTCCAGATACGCAGTATTTT,.,TRBV10-3,.,TRBJ2-3
CASSPRGQYQPQHF,TGTGCCAGCAGTCCCCGCGGACAGTATCAGCCCCAGCATTTT,.,TRBV6-6,.,TRBJ1-5
CASSSTGGPSGNTIYF,TGTGCCAGCAGCTCTACAGGGGGTCCCTCTGGAAACACCATATATTTT,.,TRBV7-2,TRBD1,TRBJ1-3
CASSRGQSYEQYF,TGCGCCAGCAGCCGGGGACAGAGTTACGAGCAGTACTTC,few,TRBV5-1,TRBD1,TRBJ2-7
CASSLAGTGKREQYF,TGTGCCAGCAGCTTAGCCGGGACAGGGAAACGCGAGCAGTACTTC,.,TRBV7-9,TRBD1,TRBJ2-7
CASSYGGSNYGYTF,TGTGCCAGCAGTTATGGGGGCTCTAACTATGGCTACACCTTC,.,TRBV6-2/TRBV6-3,.,TRBJ1-2
CASSLQPGQNYEQYF,TGTGCCAGCAGCCTCCAACCGGGACAAAACTACGAGCAGTACTTC,.,TRBV7-3,.,TRBJ2-7
CASILKSEKLFF,TGTGCCAGCATCTTGAAGAGTGAAAAACTGTTTTTT,.,TRBV2,.,TRBJ1-4
CASSWPGTGLTGELFF,TGTGCCAGCAGCTGGCCCGGGACAGGGCTCACCGGGGAGCTGTTTTTT,.,TRBV13,TRBD1,TRBJ2-2
CASTSPGLGFYEQYF,TGTGCCAGCACTTCTCCGGGACTAGGGTTCTACGAGCAGTACTTC,.,TRBV6-5,TRBD2,TRBJ2-7
CAWTTGATQYF,TGTGCCTGGACAACAGGGGCTACGCAGTATTTT,.,TRBV30,TRBD1,TRBJ2-3
CACDRGTGVNEQYF,TGTGCCTGCGATAGGGGGACAGGGGTCAACGAGCAGTACTTC,.,TRBV28,TRBD1,TRBJ2-7
CASSLDRGRTGELFF,TGTGCCAGCAGCTTGGACAGGGGACGTACCGGGGAGCTGTTTTTT,.,TRBV7-3,TRBD1,TRBJ2-2
CASSHTLQGSGNTIYF,TGTGCCAGCAGCCATACGTTACAGGGATCAGGAAACACCATATATTTT,.,TRBV16,.,TRBJ1-3
CASSQGGDYEQYF,TGTGCCAGCTCACAAGGGGGGGACTACGAGCAGTACTTC,few,TRBV18,.,TRBJ2-7
CASSPTTGYGNEQYF,TGTGCCAGCTCACCAACAACAGGGTATGGCAACGAGCAGTACTTC,.,TRBV18,.,TRBJ2-7
CASSLGQGQNEKLFF,TGTGCCAGCAGCTTAGGACAGGGGCAAAATGAAAAACTGTTTTTT,.,TRBV5-4,TRBD1,TRBJ1-4
CSVEDWGAGYTF,TGCAGCGTTGAAGACTGGGGCGCTGGCTACACCTTC,.,TRBV29-1,.,TRBJ1-2
CAWGGAYEQYF,TGTGCCTGGGGCGGGGCCTACGAGCAGTACTTC,few,TRBV30,.,TRBJ2-7
CASSFSPGGAGGSHEQYF,TGTGCCAGCAGTTTCTCCCCCGGGGGAGCGGGAGGTTCCCACGAGCAGTACTTC,.,TRBV27,TRBD2,TRBJ2-7
CASSLDRAGGNTIYF,TGTGCCAGCAGCTTGGACAGGGCTGGGGGAAACACCATATATTTT,.,TRBV3-1/TRBV3-2,TRBD1,TRBJ1-3
CASSDVGGRPNEKLFF,TGTGCCAGCAGTGACGTTGGAGGCAGGCCCAATGAAAAACTGTTTTTT,.,TRBV2,.,TRBJ1-4
CASSQGQGAKAQYF,TGTGCCAGCAGCCAAGGTCAGGGGGCGAAGGCCCAGTACTTC,.,TRBV14,TRBD1,TRBJ2-5
CASSVEAGEGSYEQYF,TGTGCCAGCAGCGTAGAGGCGGGAGAAGGATCCTACGAGCAGTACTTC,.,TRBV9,TRBD2,TRBJ2-7
CASSQEAGYSNQPQHF,TGCGCCAGCAGCCAAGAGGCGGGATATAGCAATCAGCCCCAGCATTTT,.,TRBV4-3,.,TRBJ1-5
CASSLQGTRGSYEQYF,TGTGCCAGCAGCCTACAGGGGACTAGGGGCTCCTACGAGCAGTACTTC,.,TRBV7-2,.,TRBJ2-7
CASAGQGYNSPLHF,TGTGCCAGCGCGGGACAGGGGTATAATTCACCCCTCCACTTT,.,TRBV2,TRBD1,TRBJ1-6
CASSHGGTARTDTQYF,TGTGCCAGCAGCCATGGCGGAACTGCGCGCACAGATACGCAGTATTTT,.,TRBV5-4,.,TRBJ2-3
CASRGRTSEQFF,TGTGCCAGCAGAGGGAGGACGAGTGAGCAGTTCTTC,once,TRBV6-5,.,TRBJ2-1
CAISAQMTAINEKLFF,TGTGCCATCAGTGCCCAAATGACAGCTATTAATGAAAAACTGTTTTTT,once,TRBV10-3,.,TRBJ1-4
CASSGPGTATNEKLFF,TGTGCCAGCAGTGGGCCGGGGACAGCAACTAATGAAAAACTGTTTTTT,.,TRBV6-1,TRBD1,TRBJ1-4
CASKMDSSSYEQYF,TGTGCCAGCAAGATGGACTCCAGCTCCTACGAGCAGTACTTC,.,TRBV6-5,.,TRBJ2-7
CATRDRSTYEQYF,TGTGCCACCAGAGACAGATCGACTTACGAGCAGTACTTC,.,TRBV6-5,.,TRBJ2-7
CASRPSGYQETQYF,TGTGCCAGCAGGCCCAGCGGATATCAAGAGACCCAGTACTTC,.,TRBV2,.,TRBJ2-5
CASSPPGARQTQYF,TGTGCCAGCAGCCCCCCAGGGGCGAGGCAGACCCAGTACTTC,.,TRBV3-1/TRBV3-2,.,TRBJ2-5
CASSLVGTGLDEQYF,TGCGCCAGCAGCTTGGTGGGGACAGGGTTGGACGAGCAGTACTTC,once,TRBV5-1,TRBD1,TRBJ2-7
CASSYPAGFTDTQYF,TGTGCCAGCAGTTACCCGGCGGGATTCACAGATACGCAGTATTTT,.,TRBV6-2/TRBV6-3,.,TRBJ2-3